This passage covers 2 T cell receptor beta chains from one sample sequenced in a study of cytomegalovirus exposure and HLA in healthy donors. The PCR contained 60 Vbeta and 13 Jbeta primers. The assay was immunoSEQ multiplex PCR, and TCRdb's table has in-frame clones only and misses some. This table holds roughly 190,000 clones, 65% to 85% found once. Sequencing input: PBMCs. Receptors originate from a woman between 18 and 30 years old in good health and CMV-seronegative.

The J gene is TRBJ1-5, the V gene TRBV30; no firm D call. Looked up from germline, CDR1 is GTSNPN and CDR2 is SVGIG (reference sequence). The CDR3 sequence is 13 residues long. V shed 7 bases and J shed 2 bases, with 12 bases lying between them. The CDR3 coding sequence is TGTGCCTCTCTAGGAATGTGCAATCAGCCCCAGCATTTT. It codes for CASLGMCNQPQHF.

The V gene is TRBV27, the J gene TRBJ1-4; D might be TRBD1 (6 bases). Trimming cost V 10 bases and J 2 bases, with 11 bases left between them. This CDR3 comprises 13 residues. The germline gives CDR1 MNHEY, CDR2 SMNVEV (reference sequence). The CDR3 sequence is CATQGRTNEKLFF. CDR3 coding DNA: TGTGCCACCCAGGGGCGGACTAATGAAAAACTGTTTTTT.